A selection of T cell receptor beta chains follows, all from one sample in a study of blood T cell repertoires in COVID-19. Repertoires were generated with immunoSEQ multiplex PCR, while TCRdb's copy carries only in-frame clones and drops some. In the table there are 290,000 or so clones, approximately 90% of which are singletons. Sequencing was performed on peripheral blood. Every receptor here comes from a man between 18 and 35 years old with active or convalescent COVID-19. CDR3s include the opening cysteine and the closing phenylalanine or tryptophan. A D gene is named only where the DNA matches it firmly. Clone size is stated in some rows and not others, as once, few, many or a class when expanded.

CDR3,DNA,V,J,size,D
CASSLGAREKLFF,TGTGCCAGCAGCTTAGGGGCCAGAGAAAAACTGTTTTTT,TRBV7-8,TRBJ1-4,few,.
CASSAGTANAETQYF,TGTGCCAGCAGCGCCGGGACAGCTAATGCGGAGACCCAGTACTTC,TRBV9,TRBJ2-5,.,TRBD1
CASEPGPGENSPLHF,TGTGCCAGCGAGCCAGGACCGGGGGAAAATTCACCCCTCCACTTT,TRBV7-9,TRBJ1-6,once,.
CASTPGQGKGTEAFF,TGTGCCAGCACCCCGGGACAGGGTAAAGGCACTGAAGCTTTCTTT,TRBV6-2/TRBV6-3,TRBJ1-1,few,TRBD1
CASSQGQAHYGYTF,TGCGCCAGCAGCCAAGGACAGGCCCACTATGGCTACACCTTC,TRBV4-1,TRBJ1-2,.,.
CASSQGGTTNTGELFF,TGTGCCAGCAGCCAAGGTGGGACTACGAACACCGGGGAGCTGTTTTTT,TRBV14,TRBJ2-2,.,TRBD2
CASSQDPAGTSGIRNEQFF,TGCGCCAGCAGCCAGGACCCGGCGGGGACTAGCGGGATTCGCAATGAGCAGTTCTTC,TRBV4-1,TRBJ2-1,.,TRBD2
CASTSDSTWGLEQYF,TGTGCCAGCACATCGGACTCGACTTGGGGTCTCGAGCAGTACTTC,TRBV9,TRBJ2-7,.,.
CASSLAQGFNQPQHF,TGTGCCAGCAGCTTAGCCCAGGGTTTCAATCAGCCCCAGCATTTT,TRBV7-8,TRBJ1-5,.,.
CASTHAGGGYNEQFF,TGTGCCAGCACTCACGCGGGCGGGGGCTACAATGAGCAGTTCTTC,TRBV5-6,TRBJ2-1,.,TRBD2
CASVSRRLAGGADTQYF,TGTGCCAGCGTTTCTCGTCGGTTAGCGGGAGGTGCAGATACGCAGTATTTT,TRBV28,TRBJ2-3,.,TRBD2
CASSVTSENTGELFF,TGTGCCAGCAGCGTTACTAGCGAAAACACCGGGGAGCTGTTTTTT,TRBV9,TRBJ2-2,.,TRBD2
CASSPDLRDTGELFF,TGTGCCAGCAGCCCGGACTTAAGGGACACCGGGGAGCTGTTTTTT,TRBV7-8,TRBJ2-2,.,.
CASILGSNGDTQYF,TGTGCCAGCATCCTCGGGAGTAACGGGGATACGCAGTATTTT,TRBV6-5,TRBJ2-3,once,.
CASSVPGTGGNTEAFF,TGTGCCAGCAGCGTCCCCGGGACAGGGGGAAACACTGAAGCTTTCTTT,TRBV7-9,TRBJ1-1,.,TRBD1
CATSDLIDEQFF,TGTGCCACCAGTGATTTAATCGATGAGCAGTTCTTC,TRBV24-1,TRBJ2-1,.,.
CASSSVLSYEQYF,TGTGCCAGCAGTTCAGTTCTCTCCTACGAGCAGTACTTC,TRBV27,TRBJ2-7,.,.
CASRTVDSGVTEAFF,TGTGCCAGCAGAACAGTGGATTCGGGGGTCACTGAAGCTTTCTTT,TRBV2,TRBJ1-1,.,.
CASSPEGHRNYGYTF,TGTGCCAGCAGCCCAGAGGGGCACAGGAACTATGGCTACACCTTC,TRBV3-1/TRBV3-2,TRBJ1-2,.,.
CASSSLAGGQVDEQYF,TGTGCCAGCAGCTCATTAGCTGGGGGCCAAGTCGACGAGCAGTACTTC,TRBV5-4,TRBJ2-7,once,.
CASRPSGRGEQYF,TGCGCCAGCAGACCTAGCGGGAGGGGGGAGCAGTACTTC,TRBV4-1,TRBJ2-7,once,TRBD2
CASSPRQQGRDYGYTF,TGTGCCAGCAGCCCGCGCCAACAGGGTCGGGACTATGGCTACACCTTC,TRBV9,TRBJ1-2,.,.
CSVEGRKRGTYQETQYF,TGCAGCGTTGAAGGTCGCAAGCGGGGGACGTACCAAGAGACCCAGTACTTC,TRBV29-1,TRBJ2-5,.,TRBD2
CASSFQGMGNYGYTF,TGTGCCAGTAGTTTCCAGGGTATGGGTAACTATGGCTACACCTTC,TRBV19,TRBJ1-2,.,.
CASASGASTDTQYF,TGTGCCAGCGCTAGCGGGGCTAGCACAGATACGCAGTATTTT,TRBV27,TRBJ2-3,.,TRBD2
CASRANHYWDRDYEQYF,TGTGCCAGTAGAGCCAACCATTATTGGGACAGAGATTACGAGCAGTACTTC,TRBV19,TRBJ2-7,.,TRBD1
CASSLKGSDRANKYEQYF,TGTGCCAGCAGCTTAAAAGGATCGGACAGAGCTAACAAATACGAGCAGTACTTC,TRBV7-3,TRBJ2-7,.,.
CASSYRTSGGPNTGELFF,TGTGCCAGCAGCTACAGGACTAGCGGGGGGCCAAACACCGGGGAGCTGTTTTTT,TRBV5-6,TRBJ2-2,.,TRBD2
CASTGKNEQFF,TGTGCCAGCACAGGGAAGAATGAGCAGTTCTTC,TRBV13,TRBJ2-1,.,.
CASRPTGGAGSPLHF,TGTGCCAGCAGACCGACAGGGGGCGCGGGTTCACCCCTCCACTTT,TRBV28,TRBJ1-6,many,TRBD1
CSASPFRSGGFTDTQYF,TGCAGTGCTAGTCCCTTTAGGAGCGGGGGGTTTACAGATACGCAGTATTTT,TRBV20-1,TRBJ2-3,few,TRBD2
CASSSGNYGYTF,TGTGCCAGCAGTTCAGGAAACTATGGCTACACCTTC,TRBV6-2/TRBV6-3,TRBJ1-2,few,.
CASSLRGTDTQYF,TGTGCCAGCAGCTTACGAGGGACAGATACGCAGTATTTT,TRBV11-2,TRBJ2-3,.,.
CASSRLTGAEQYF,TGTGCCAGCAGCCGGCTTACAGGGGCCGAGCAGTACTTC,TRBV14,TRBJ2-7,.,TRBD1
CASSLTTSAGELFF,TGTGCCAGCAGCTTAACGACTAGCGCCGGGGAGCTGTTTTTT,TRBV7-9,TRBJ2-2,.,TRBD2
CASSMDLQGLNNSPLHF,TGTGCCAGTAGTATGGATTTACAGGGGCTGAATAATTCACCCCTCCACTTT,TRBV19,TRBJ1-6,.,TRBD1
CASRLGGAGANVLTF,TGTGCCAGCAGGCTGGGGGGGGCTGGGGCCAACGTCCTGACTTTC,TRBV5-4,TRBJ2-6,.,TRBD2
CSVGEGNTEAFF,TGCAGCGTCGGGGAGGGGAACACTGAAGCTTTCTTT,TRBV29-1,TRBJ1-1,.,.
CASTRVRDSDTQYF,TGTGCCAGTACAAGGGTAAGGGACTCAGATACGCAGTATTTT,TRBV5-5,TRBJ2-3,.,.
CASSPRSGLNTGELFF,TGTGCCAGCTCACCACGGAGCGGACTCAACACCGGGGAGCTGTTTTTT,TRBV18,TRBJ2-2,.,.
CASSLKGDPGLGFYEQYF,TGCGCCAGCAGCCTCAAGGGGGACCCGGGACTAGGGTTTTACGAGCAGTACTTC,TRBV4-1,TRBJ2-7,.,TRBD2
CSVGKGQPPYEQYF,TGCAGCGTTGGGAAGGGACAGCCACCCTACGAGCAGTACTTC,TRBV29-1,TRBJ2-7,.,TRBD1
CASTAWARHLYNSPLHF,TGTGCCAGTACCGCCTGGGCGAGACACCTCTATAATTCACCCCTCCACTTT,TRBV19,TRBJ1-6,.,.
CASSRGDSNQPQHF,TGTGCCAGTAGTAGGGGGGATAGCAATCAGCCCCAGCATTTT,TRBV19,TRBJ1-5,.,.
CAISWTGGPNEKLFF,TGTGCCATCAGTTGGACAGGGGGGCCTAATGAAAAACTGTTTTTT,TRBV10-3,TRBJ1-4,.,TRBD1
CASSPTQVGSTGAWGYTF,TGTGCCAGCTCGCCTACCCAGGTGGGCTCGACTGGGGCTTGGGGCTACACCTTC,TRBV2,TRBJ1-2,.,.
CASSFESRGDTQYF,TGCGCCAGCAGCTTCGAAAGTAGGGGAGATACGCAGTATTTT,TRBV5-1,TRBJ2-3,.,.
CASSSGLAGKETQYF,TGTGCCAGCAGTTCGGGACTAGCGGGGAAAGAGACCCAGTACTTC,TRBV6-6,TRBJ2-5,.,TRBD2
CSAQAHTEAFF,TGCAGTGCTCAGGCTCACACTGAAGCTTTCTTT,TRBV20-1,TRBJ1-1,.,.
CASSFTGSGLYEQYF,TGTGCCAGCAGCTTCACAGGGTCGGGTCTCTACGAGCAGTACTTC,TRBV5-6,TRBJ2-7,.,.